The sequence of this T cell receptor beta chain was determined in a study of beta chain features in type 1 diabetes. Background on the study: Patients did not differ from healthy donors in age, gender or cell yield.

Note on this clone: The antigen is not known.

Reverse transcription of all isolated RNA meant that expressed TCRB transcripts were sequenced. TCRdb's copy holds only in-frame clones and misses some; the assay was immunoSEQ multiplex PCR. Here the sample spans 860,000 or so clones, about a sixth being singletons. V lost 8 bases, J lost 0 bases, and 10 bases lay in between. The CDR3 runs 13 residues. Germline V gene lookup returns CDR1 SGHAT and CDR2 FQNNGV. Study observations and caveats: Within each of all four CD4+ subsets, Type 1 diabetes patients had TCRB CDR3s that were moderately but significantly shorter. No resolution was reached here on whether HLA type influences TCRB rearrangement.

The sequence was collected from a woman aged 18-35 years in good health. Sample: naive CD4+ T cells from blood. The chain joins TRBV11-2 to TRBJ1-1; D gene unclear. CDR3 in DNA: TGTGCCAGCTCGAAGGGCATGAACACTGAAGCTTTCTTT. Its translation: CASSKGMNTEAFF.